These 30 T cell receptor beta chains were sequenced from one sample in a study of blood T cell repertoires in COVID-19. Measured with immunoSEQ multiplex PCR; TCRdb has only the in-frame clones, and not every one. This table holds 350,000 or so clones, around 90% found once. Sequenced: peripheral blood. Receptors were obtained from a man younger than 35 with active or convalescent COVID-19.

V and J are TRBV3-1 (or the pseudogene TRBV3-2) and TRBJ2-5; 9 bases match TRBD2. The CDR3 sequence is 22 residues long. J lost 6 bases, V lost 0 bases, and 26 bases had no gene match. Germline CDR1 and CDR2: LGHDT and YNNKEL (reference sequence). CDR3 residues: CASSQEGRERKGLAGSKQTQYF. CDR3 nucleotide sequence: TGTGCCAGCAGCCAAGAAGGTAGAGAAAGAAAGGGGCTAGCGGGGTCCAAACAGACCCAGTACTTC.

This chain connects TRBV19 to TRBJ2-7; the D is unclear. Germline lookup yields CDR1 LNHDA and CDR2 SQIVND (reference sequence). V was pared by 4 bases and J by 0 bases, with 16 bases between. The CDR3 loop spans 16 amino acids. This CDR3 is CASSTSTRFSSYEQYF. The CDR3 DNA is TGTGCCAGTAGTACCAGCACGAGGTTCAGCTCCTACGAGCAGTACTTC.

This sequence joins TRBV28 and TRBJ2-6; tentatively, D is TRBD2 (6 bases). Germline CDR1 MDHEN, CDR2 SYDVKM. Deletions cut 7 bases from V and 2 bases from J, with 12 bases between. The CDR3 is 15 residues long. CDR3 bases: TGTGCCAGCACAAGGACGGGAGCTGGGGCCAACGTCCTGACTTTC. Its translation: CASTRTGAGANVLTF.

In this sample, this clone turned up once. In nucleotides, the CDR3 is TGTGCCATTGGGACAGGGGGCGAAGAGACCCAGTACTTC. Translating gives CAIGTGGEETQYF. The J gene is TRBJ2-5, the V gene TRBV2; 12 nucleotides line up with TRBD1. Germline values: CDR1 SNHLY, CDR2 FYNNEI. The V segment lost 10 bases and the J segment 3 bases; nucleotides outside the gene matches: 3. The length of the CDR3 is 13 residues.

The chain combines TRBV6-6 with TRBJ2-2; D gene unclear. This CDR3 contains 15 residues. Germline V gene data show CDR1 as MNHNY and CDR2 as SVGAGI (reference sequence). Trimming removed 0 bases at V and 7 bases at J, with 12 bases between. CDR3 nucleotide sequence: TGTGCCAGCAGTTACTCGACTGTAGGTGGCGGGGAGCTGTTTTTT. Translating it yields CASSYSTVGGGELFF.

V is TRBV6-4 and J is TRBJ2-1; 11 bases fit TRBD2. V lost 2 bases, J lost 3 bases, and 0 bases stayed unmatched. CDR1 MRHNA and CDR2 SNTAGT come from the germline V gene. This CDR3 region has 15 residues. DNA for the CDR3: TGTGCCAGCAGTGACGGGACTAGCGGCTACAATGAGCAGTTCTTC. This encodes CASSDGTSGYNEQFF.

This chain uses TRBV28 with TRBJ1-2; unclear D gene. Germline CDR1 is MDHEN and CDR2 is SYDVKM. The CDR3 runs to 15 residues. The germline V and J ends were trimmed by 6 bases and 5 bases, with 19 bases remaining between them. The CDR3, as DNA: TGTGCCAGCAGCCGACAATGGGCAGCTTCATATGGCTACACCTTC. Translating gives CASSRQWAASYGYTF.

The V gene is TRBV3-1 (or the pseudogene TRBV3-2), the J gene TRBJ1-1, with TRBD1 matching over 7 bases. CDR1 and CDR2 from the germline V gene are LGHDT and YNNKEL (reference sequence). V lost 0 bases to trimming and J lost 3 bases; unmatched junction nucleotides: 7. The CDR3 loop spans 16 amino acids. Here the CDR3 DNA reads TGTGCCAGCAGCCAAGAGGACAGGCCCGGTGACACTGAAGCTTTCTTT. Translating gives CASSQEDRPGDTEAFF.

The chain has TRBV18 and TRBJ1-1; tentatively, D is TRBD1 (5 bases). V lost 1 base and J 1 base, leaving 10 bases between the germline ends. The CDR3 contains 15 residues. Germline V gene lookup returns CDR1 KGHSH and CDR2 LQKENI. CDR3 sequence reads: CASSPQGLENTEAFF. The CDR3 coding sequence is TGTGCCAGCTCACCACAGGGGTTGGAGAACACTGAAGCTTTCTTT.

The table lists this clone with a few counts. The chain uses TRBV11-3 and TRBJ2-7; 9 positions match TRBD1. The CDR3 has 15 amino acids. Germline V gives CDR1 SGHNT, CDR2 YENEEA. With V trimmed by 5 bases and J by 0 bases, 5 bases remained unmatched. CDR3 amino acids: CASSTGQGGSYEQYF. The DNA for the CDR3 is TGTGCCAGCAGCACGGGACAGGGAGGCTCCTACGAGCAGTACTTC.

This chain links TRBV6-5 with TRBJ2-3; D is possibly TRBD1 (6 bases). The CDR3 contains 12 residues. Trimming left V 2 bases short and J 8 bases short, with 8 bases between. CDR1 MNHEY and CDR2 SVGAGI come from the germline V gene. In DNA form, the CDR3 reads TGTGCCAGCAGTTACGACAGGCGTACGCAGTATTTT. Translating it yields CASSYDRRTQYF.

The rearrangement uses TRBV7-9 and TRBJ1-5, with 7 nucleotides matching TRBD1. V lost 1 base, J lost 0 bases, and 6 bases stayed unmatched. This CDR3 comprises 17 residues. Germline values: CDR1 SEHNR, CDR2 FQNEAQ (reference sequence). CDR3 loop: CASSLVGDSNSNQPQHF. The DNA of the CDR3 is TGTGCCAGCAGCTTAGTAGGGGACAGTAATAGCAATCAGCCCCAGCATTTT.

The CDR3 is CASSPTASGSYEQYF. The CDR3 bases are TGTGCCAGCAGCCCGACGGCTAGCGGGAGCTACGAGCAGTACTTC. This chain connects TRBV7-2 to TRBJ2-7, with 10 nucleotides matching TRBD2. The CDR3 runs to 15 residues. Germline V lookup: CDR1 SGHTA, CDR2 FQGNSA. J was trimmed by 3 bases and V by 5 bases; bases with no gene match: 7.

This chain connects TRBV7-2 to TRBJ2-1, with 7 bases aligning to TRBD2. CDR1 SGHTA and CDR2 FQGNSA come from the germline V gene. Trimming removed 2 bases from V and 7 bases from J; junction bases left unmatched: 8. This CDR3 region has 15 residues. The CDR3 sequence is CASSLFWGLTNEQFF. CDR3 sequence (DNA): TGTGCCAGCAGCTTATTTTGGGGACTAACTAATGAGCAGTTCTTC.

V usage is TRBV27 and J usage is TRBJ2-5; 10 bases align to TRBD1. V gave up 7 bases and J gave up 4 bases; unmatched junction bases: 6. CDR1 is MNHEY and CDR2 is SMNVEV in the germline V gene (reference sequence). The CDR3 totals 14 residues. CDR3 nucleotides: TGTGCCAGCAAAAGGACAGGGGGTGGAGAGACCCAGTACTTC. As protein: CASKRTGGGETQYF.

The genes are TRBV3-1 (or the pseudogene TRBV3-2) and TRBJ2-1; TRBD2 matches at 12 bases. J was trimmed by 5 bases and V by 1 base; bases with no gene match: 6. The V gene's germline CDR1 is LGHDT and CDR2 YNNKEL (reference sequence). The CDR3 contains 17 residues. The CDR3 region is CASSQVTSGSVDNEQFF. Here the CDR3 DNA reads TGTGCCAGCAGCCAAGTGACTAGCGGGAGTGTGGACAATGAGCAGTTCTTC.

CDR3 coding DNA: TGTGCCAGCAGCGTAGGGGACAGAGGAGTCGAAAAACTGTTTTTT. Translated: CASSVGDRGVEKLFF. The J gene is TRBJ1-4, the V gene TRBV9, with 7 bases identical to TRBD1. CDR3 length equals 15 residues. Looked up from germline, CDR1 is SGDLS and CDR2 is YYNGEE. V lost 0 bases to trimming and J lost 8 bases; unmatched junction nucleotides: 7. Full variable domain (rest looked up from reference TRBV9 and TRBJ1-4): DSGVTQTPKHLITATGQRVTLRCSPRSGDLSVYWYQQSLDQGLQFLIQYYNGEERAKGNILERFSAQQFPDLHSELNLSSLELGDSALYFCASSVGDRGVEKLFFGSGTQLSVL.

The chain carries TRBV19 and TRBJ1-4; no definite D call. Trimming shortened V by 6 bases and J by 7 bases, and 24 bases separated the two germline ends. The CDR3 is 17 residues long. Germline values: CDR1 LNHDA, CDR2 SQIVND (reference sequence). The CDR3 is CASSRQAPARDTEKLFF. DNA for the CDR3: TGTGCCAGTAGCCGCCAGGCCCCCGCCCGTGATACTGAAAAACTGTTTTTT.

CDR3: CASSFSGTGNQPQHF. The CDR3 DNA is TGTGCCAGCAGTTTCAGCGGGACAGGGAATCAGCCCCAGCATTTT. This chain uses TRBV6-2 or TRBV6-3 with TRBJ1-5, with TRBD1 matching over 9 bases. The CDR3 spans 15 residues. V shed 4 bases and J 4 bases; nucleotides not matched to a gene: 5. CDR1 is MNHEY and CDR2 is SVGEGT in the germline V gene.

The V call is TRBV5-1, the J call TRBJ2-3; TRBD2 agrees at 14 bases. Losses at the gene ends were 3 bases for V and 5 bases for J; bases not matched to a gene: 5. The CDR3 is 16 residues long. Germline CDR1 reads SGHRS; CDR2 reads YFSETQ. Written as DNA, the CDR3 is TGCGCCAGCAGCTGGGGGACTAGCGGGAGAGTAGATACGCAGTATTTT. Its protein is CASSWGTSGRVDTQYF. Using reference TRBV5-1 and TRBJ2-3 for the parts outside the CDR3, the full variable domain is KAGVTQTPRYLIKTRGQQVTLSCSPISGHRSVSWYQQTPGQGLQFLFEYFSETQRNKGNFPGRFSGRQFSNSRSEMNVSTLELGDSALYLCASSWGTSGRVDTQYFGPGTRLTVL.

The chain has TRBV28 and TRBJ1-5, with D possibly matching TRBD1 (6 bases). Germline-derived CDR1 and CDR2 are MDHEN and SYDVKM. V lost 10 bases and J 3 bases, leaving 10 bases between the germline ends. The CDR3 loop spans 12 amino acids. CDR3 nucleotide sequence: TGTGCCACGGACAGCACCAATCAGCCCCAGCATTTT. This encodes CATDSTNQPQHF. Filled out from reference TRBV28 and TRBJ1-5, the complete variable domain reads DVKVTQSSRYLVKRTGEKVFLECVQDMDHENMFWYRQDPGLGLRLIYFSYDVKMKEKGDIPEGYSVSREKKERFSLILESASTNQTSMYLCATDSTNQPQHFGDGTRLSIL.

This sequence joins TRBV12-3 or TRBV12-4 and TRBJ2-2; 8 bases line up with TRBD1. V lost 6 bases to trimming and J lost 6 bases; unmatched junction nucleotides: 3. The CDR3 totals 13 residues. CDR3 protein: CASRDRVPGELFF. CDR3 nucleotides: TGTGCCAGCAGGGACAGGGTCCCCGGGGAGCTGTTTTTT.

This chain joins TRBV19 and TRBJ2-3; perhaps TRBD1 as D (5 bases). This CDR3 region has 13 residues. Germline lookup yields CDR1 LNHDA and CDR2 SQIVND (reference sequence). V lost 7 bases and J 4 bases, leaving 12 bases between the germline ends. The CDR3 nucleotides are TGTGCCAGTACTTGGCAGGGCGCAGATACGCAGTATTTT. It specifies CASTWQGADTQYF.

V is TRBV2 and J is TRBJ1-4; 8 positions agree with TRBD1. Germline CDR1 and CDR2: SNHLY and FYNNEI. The CDR3 has 15 amino acids. J gave up 5 bases and V 6 bases, and 8 bases lay outside the gene matches. The CDR3 protein is CASSASGTGNEKLFF. The CDR3 DNA reads TGTGCCAGCAGCGCCTCCGGGACAGGAAATGAAAAACTGTTTTTT.

This chain connects TRBV6-5 to TRBJ2-5; D call uncertain. Trimming took off 1 base at V and 2 bases at J, with 11 bases between the two ends. CDR3 size: 15 residues. In germline, CDR1 is MNHEY, CDR2 SVGAGI. The CDR3 here is CASSYYDWSQETQYF. The DNA for the CDR3 is TGTGCCAGCAGTTACTACGACTGGTCTCAAGAGACCCAGTACTTC.

This clone was found a few times. As DNA, the CDR3 is TGTGCCAGCAGCCCAGGCCAGATACCGGGATTGGCCGGGGAGCTGTTTTTT. Translation gives CASSPGQIPGLAGELFF. This rearrangement joins TRBV9 to TRBJ2-2, with D perhaps matching TRBD2 (5 bases). The length of the CDR3 is 17 residues. Germline CDR1 and CDR2: SGDLS and YYNGEE. Trimming took 4 bases from V and 6 from J, leaving 22 bases between them.

The chain joins TRBV27 to TRBJ2-1; TRBD2 agrees at 14 bases. This CDR3 region has 16 residues. The trim removed 6 bases at V and 10 bases at J, leaving 11 bases unmatched. Germline V gene sequence: CDR1 MNHEY, CDR2 SMNVEV (reference sequence). The CDR3 DNA reads as TGTGCCAGCAGGACGACTAGCGGGAGGGCCCGAGGGGAGCAGTTCTTC. It translates to CASRTTSGRARGEQFF.

This chain connects TRBV6-2 or TRBV6-3 to TRBJ1-1; D gene ambiguous. The CDR3 has 12 residues. Trimming cost V 4 bases and J 5 bases, with 8 bases left between them. Germline V CDR1 and CDR2: MNHEY, SVGEGT. The CDR3 DNA reads TGTGCCAGCAGTTTATTGGAGACTGAAGCTTTCTTT. Protein product: CASSLLETEAFF.

The rearrangement links TRBV7-9 to TRBJ1-2, with 9 bases that match TRBD1. Trimming took 0 bases from V and 8 from J; bases not matched to a gene: 7. The CDR3 runs to 15 residues. Germline V lookup: CDR1 SEHNR, CDR2 FQNEAQ (reference sequence). CDR3 DNA sequence: TGTGCCAGCAGCTTAGCGTTACAGGGGGCACGAGGCTACACCTTC. Protein product: CASSLALQGARGYTF.

With respect to this clone: Other DNA sequences in the sample encode the same CDR3. The rearrangement joins TRBV5-4 to TRBJ2-7; TRBD1 aligns across 8 bases. The germline V gene encodes CDR1 SGHNT and CDR2 YYREEE (reference sequence). The CDR3 runs to 14 residues. The J segment lost 2 bases and the V segment lost 4 bases, leaving 5 bases of the junction unmatched. This CDR3 is CASSPGQGAYEQYF. CDR3 DNA sequence: TGTGCCAGCAGCCCCGGACAGGGCGCCTACGAGCAGTACTTC.